What follows describes a single T cell receptor beta chain. Antigen: not known. This sample stems from a study of cytomegalovirus exposure and HLA in healthy donors. Whole-study results and caveats: Subsequent analysis revealed that first-cohort TCR clusters tended to co-occur in the 120 validation repertoires. The study recorded 164 TCR beta chains that were cytomegalovirus-associated.

The method was immunoSEQ multiplex PCR; TCRdb's version includes in-frame clones alone and lacks a portion of them. The table has more than 150,000 clones, about 88% seen once. Unmatched junction bases numbered 10, after V lost 3 bases and J lost 2 bases. Germline assignment: CDR1 MNHEY and CDR2 SMNVEV (reference sequence). This CDR3 has 17 amino acids. The TCR sequence derives from a man younger than 30 in good health and CMV-seronegative. This chain uses TRBV27 with TRBJ1-3, with 7 bases fitting TRBD1. Sequencing was done on a sample of PBMCs. The CDR3 protein is CASSFSKGARAGNTIYF. The CDR3 DNA is TGTGCCAGCAGTTTTTCGAAGGGGGCCCGAGCTGGAAACACCATATATTTT.